The entry below describes one T cell receptor beta chain. This sample is part of a study of blood T cell repertoires in COVID-19. Measured with immunoSEQ multiplex PCR; TCRdb has only the in-frame clones, and not every one. The top ten hold 4.5% to 6% of the sample, which has around 99,000 clones, around 90% seen once. V was clipped by 2 bases and J by 7 bases; unmatched bases: 3. Germline V lookup: CDR1 MNHEY, CDR2 SVGEGT. CDR3 length: 14 amino acids. The receptor was isolated from a middle-aged man with active or convalescent COVID-19. This chain uses TRBV6-2 or TRBV6-3 with TRBJ2-2, with 8 bases identical to TRBD2. Input material: peripheral blood. For the CDR3, the DNA is TGTGCCAGCAGTTACACTAGCGGAGGCGGGGAGCTGTTTTTT. Amino acid sequence: CASSYTSGGGELFF.